This T cell receptor (beta chain) appears in the sequencing data of a study of blood T cell repertoires in COVID-19. Study information: The origin of the acute and convalescent COVID-19 samples was the United States, Italy and Spain. PBMCs, B-cell-depleted T cells, or T cells were the source of the cDNA or gDNA that made up the material.

In the original workflow: The assay estimated nucleated cells by amplifying reference gene primers. The table came from immunoSEQ multiplex PCR; TCRdb's copy has only in-frame clones and leaves some out. V, J and clone size were drawn from that table, and D and trimming were deduced from the DNA. The sample includes about 140,000 clones, 82% seen only once; the top ten take about 4%. The CDR3 runs to 13 residues. Germline CDR1 is MNHEY and CDR2 is SMNVEV (reference sequence). V lost 0 bases to trimming and J lost 4 bases, with 7 bases between them. This clonotype was sampled from a woman older than 75 with acute or convalescent COVID-19. Sequenced material: peripheral blood. The chain has TRBV27 and TRBJ2-7; a possible D gene is TRBD2 (5 bases). The CDR3 region has the DNA TGTGCCAGCAGTTTATCGCGGGTATACGAGCAGTACTTC. As protein: CASSLSRVYEQYF.